The T cell receptor beta chain described here comes from a study of CD8 T cells in ankylosing spondylitis. Findings and caveats of the study: Clones tied to disease were said to be significantly enriched in matched ankylosing spondylitis synovial fluid. Existing reports had already noted some motif variants in reactive arthritis synovial fluid and blood. Peripheral blood samples showed relatively rare disease-linked clones, and these clones were CD8+. A TCR beta motif of fewer than 10 highly homologous variants seemed to mark ankylosing spondylitis blood.

Notes on this clonotype: Its antigen is as yet unknown.

TCRdb reprocessed the 5' RACE reads with MiXCR, giving one entry per CDR3 protein. The data contain 340,000 or so distinct CDR3 sequences, around 15% of them singletons. J lost 6 bases, V lost 3 bases, and 3 bases had no gene match. Germline loops: CDR1 LGHNA, CDR2 YNFKEQ. The CDR3 is 14 amino acids. The receptor's source is a male donor with ankylosing spondylitis or in good health (not recorded which). The sample consisted of blood, either unsorted or a sorted T cell fraction (not recorded which). V and J are TRBV4-2 and TRBJ1-5, with TRBD1 matching over 9 bases. In nucleotides, the CDR3 is TGTGCCAGCAGCCACGGGACAGGGACTCAGCCCCAGCATTTT. It is translated as CASSHGTGTQPQHF.